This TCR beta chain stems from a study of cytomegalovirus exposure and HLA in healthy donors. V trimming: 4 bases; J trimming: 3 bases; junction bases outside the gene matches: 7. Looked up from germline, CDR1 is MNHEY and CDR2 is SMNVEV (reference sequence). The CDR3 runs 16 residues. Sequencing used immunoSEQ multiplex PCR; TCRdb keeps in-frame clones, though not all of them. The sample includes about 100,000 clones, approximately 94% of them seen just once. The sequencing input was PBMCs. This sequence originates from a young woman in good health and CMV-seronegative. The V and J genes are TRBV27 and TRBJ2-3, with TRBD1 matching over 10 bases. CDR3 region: CASSWGQGTITDTQYF. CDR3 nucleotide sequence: TGTGCCAGCAGTTGGGGACAGGGGACTATAACAGATACGCAGTATTTT.